A single T cell receptor beta chain is shown here with its context. These data come from a study of control samples from healthy donors and cancer patients. This CDR3 has 15 amino acids. With V trimmed by 4 bases and J by 7 bases, 5 bases remained unmatched. CDR1 and CDR2 (germline): SGHRS, YFSETQ. Method: immunoSEQ multiplex PCR; TCRdb's copy keeps in-frame clones and lacks some. This sample has over 150,000 clones, with 75% to 95% found just once. The clonotype was recovered from a woman between 35 and 50 years old in good health. Material for sequencing was blood. This chain uses TRBV5-1 with TRBJ2-1; 13 bases agree with TRBD2. CDR3: CASSPRTSGGNEQFF. The CDR3 DNA reads as TGCGCCAGCAGCCCGCGGACTAGCGGGGGTAATGAGCAGTTCTTC.